Listed here is a single TCR beta chain. These data come from a study of blood T cell repertoires in COVID-19. The wider study: Samples of COVID-19 (acute and convalescent) were obtained from the United States, Italy and Spain.

Clinical histories supplied by participants themselves formed the basis of cohort assignment. This table comes from immunoSEQ multiplex PCR, and its TCRdb copy is limited to in-frame clones, with some not included. The sample contains some 130,000 clones, roughly four fifths of which appear only once. The CDR3 is 14 residues long. Germline CDR1 and CDR2: SQVTM and ANQGSEA. With 6 bases removed from V and 0 bases from J, the gap between germline ends came to 12 bases. This sequence joins TRBV29-1 and TRBJ1-5; D remains ambiguous. What was sequenced was PBMCs or T cells enriched from blood (not recorded which). The receptor was isolated from a man aged 25-45 years who had recovered from COVID-19. The CDR3 sequence: CSVTSGNSNQPQHF. Written as DNA, the CDR3 is TGCAGCGTCACGTCGGGGAATAGCAATCAGCCCCAGCATTTT.